A single sample is the source of the 26 T cell receptor beta chains below, sequenced in a study of cytomegalovirus exposure and HLA in healthy donors. In the PCR, 60 Vbeta and 13 Jbeta primers were used. Sequenced by immunoSEQ multiplex PCR; TCRdb stores in-frame clones only, minus some. Among more than 110,000 clones, roughly three quarters were seen once, and the ten largest hold about 4.7%. The sample taken for sequencing was PBMCs. The receptors originated from a male donor in good health and CMV-seronegative.

The CDR3 DNA sequence: TGTGCCAGCAGCCAAGATGAGAGGGGGCCAGATACGCAGTATTTT. The encoded protein is CASSQDERGPDTQYF. The chain is built from TRBV4-2 and TRBJ2-3, with 7 bases matching TRBD1. The CDR3 length is 15 residues. The trim removed 0 bases at V and 4 bases at J, leaving 4 bases unmatched. Looked up from germline, CDR1 is LGHNA and CDR2 is YNFKEQ.

The chain has TRBV6-5 and TRBJ1-2; D is possibly TRBD1 (5 bases). The CDR3 length is 13 residues. CDR1 MNHEY and CDR2 SVGAGI come from the germline V gene. The germline V and J ends were trimmed by 7 bases and 4 bases, with 13 bases remaining between them. Here the CDR3 reads CASKTGTRYGYTF. The CDR3 nucleotides are TGTGCCAGCAAGACCGGGACTCGCTATGGCTACACCTTC.

The chain joins TRBV9 to TRBJ1-1; D call uncertain. Germline V gives CDR1 SGDLS, CDR2 YYNGEE. The germline V and J ends were trimmed by 0 bases and 11 bases, with 14 bases remaining between them. The CDR3 is 13 amino acids. The CDR3 DNA sequence: TGTGCCAGCAGCGTAGAAGATATTAGCGGGGCTTTCTTT. Translated, it gives CASSVEDISGAFF.

This clone was picked up one time. This sequence joins TRBV7-2 and TRBJ1-2; D remains ambiguous. Trimming removed 6 bases from V and 7 bases from J, with 18 bases in between. This CDR3 contains 14 residues. The germline V gene encodes CDR1 SGHTA and CDR2 FQGNSA. The CDR3 nucleotides are TGTGCCAGCAGTTTCAGCGAAGCAATTGGTGGCTACACCTTC. Translating gives CASSFSEAIGGYTF.

Regarding this clone: This sample also contains other DNA sequences that code for the same CDR3. This sequence joins TRBV6-1 and TRBJ1-5, with 7 bases matching TRBD1. This CDR3 region has 14 residues. The trim removed 3 bases at V and 3 bases at J, leaving 2 bases unmatched. Germline-derived CDR1 and CDR2 are MNHNS and SASEGT. CDR3 amino acids: CASSEGTVNQPQHF. The CDR3, as DNA: TGTGCCAGCAGTGAGGGGACAGTCAATCAGCCCCAGCATTTT.

The CDR3 here is CASSVAEVHWGYTF. The CDR3 coding sequence is TGTGCCAGCAGCGTAGCTGAGGTTCATTGGGGCTACACCTTC. The V call is TRBV9, the J call TRBJ1-2; D not resolved. CDR3 size: 14 residues. The germline CDR1 and CDR2 sequences are SGDLS and YYNGEE. Trimming took 0 bases from V and 8 from J, leaving 14 bases between them.

This clone has just a few counts. This rearrangement joins TRBV27 to TRBJ1-5, with D perhaps TRBD1 (5 bases). Between the trimmed V and J ends, which lost 5 bases and 6 bases, there was a span of 8 bases. The CDR3 contains 12 residues. Germline-derived CDR1 and CDR2 are MNHEY and SMNVEV (reference sequence). The CDR3 is CASSDTGQPQHF. Written as DNA, the CDR3 is TGTGCCAGCAGTGACACAGGTCAGCCCCAGCATTTT.

In its sample, this clone was seen a few times. The rearrangement uses TRBV27 and TRBJ1-4; a possible D gene is TRBD1 (6 bases). Trimming removed 3 bases at V and 8 bases at J, with 16 bases between. From germline, CDR1 is MNHEY and CDR2 SMNVEV (reference sequence). The CDR3 consists of 15 residues. The CDR3 bases are TGTGCCAGCAGTTTTAAGACAGGAAGACAAGAAAAACTGTTTTTT. Translating gives CASSFKTGRQEKLFF.

This chain links TRBV7-9 with TRBJ2-2; 8 nucleotides match TRBD1. Germline values: CDR1 SEHNR, CDR2 FQNEAQ (reference sequence). CDR3 length equals 15 residues. V shed 2 bases, J shed 5 bases, and the junction held 4 bases outside the gene matches. For the CDR3, the DNA is TGTGCCAGCAGCTTAACGGACAGGGAGACCGGGGAGCTGTTTTTT. Translation: CASSLTDRETGELFF.

The genes are TRBV27 and TRBJ2-3; 14 bases are a match to TRBD2. Germline V gives CDR1 MNHEY, CDR2 SMNVEV (reference sequence). J was trimmed by 2 bases and V by 5 bases; bases with no gene match: 9. This CDR3 has 18 amino acids. CDR3 residues: CASSGIGTSGGYTDTQYF. DNA of the CDR3: TGTGCCAGCAGTGGTATCGGGACTAGCGGGGGATACACAGATACGCAGTATTTT.

V is TRBV7-8 and J is TRBJ2-4, with D possibly TRBD2 on 5 matching bases. The V and J ends lost 2 bases and 0 bases respectively, with 14 bases between them. The CDR3 contains 17 residues. Germline lookup yields CDR1 SGHVS and CDR2 FQNEAQ. The chain's CDR3 is CASSLPRRFSAKNIQYF. The CDR3 DNA follows: TGTGCCAGCAGCTTACCCCGGAGGTTCTCAGCCAAAAACATTCAGTACTTC.

V and J are TRBV4-2 and TRBJ2-4; the D is unclear. V dropped 1 base and J dropped 2 bases, with 12 bases sitting between them. Germline lookup yields CDR1 LGHNA and CDR2 YNFKEQ. The CDR3 extends over 16 amino acids. CDR3 coding DNA: TGTGCCAGCAGCCAAGGTAATGTCGACACCAAAAACATTCAGTACTTC. This translates into CASSQGNVDTKNIQYF.

The V gene is TRBV11-2, the J gene TRBJ2-3; D is undetermined. V was shortened by 5 bases and J by 6 bases, with 6 bases between the two germline ends. This CDR3 is 11 amino acids long. Looked up from germline, CDR1 is SGHAT and CDR2 is FQNNGV. In DNA form, the CDR3 reads TGTGCCAGCAGCCTCGCGGATACGCAGTATTTT. Translated: CASSLADTQYF.

This chain connects TRBV5-6 to TRBJ1-1, with D possibly TRBD1 on 5 matching bases. This CDR3 has 13 amino acids. Germline lookup yields CDR1 SGHDT and CDR2 YYEEEE. V gave up 4 bases and J gave up 0 bases, with 7 bases separating them. CDR3 bases: TGTGCCAGCAGCCGGGGGTTGAACACTGAAGCTTTCTTT. Amino acid sequence: CASSRGLNTEAFF.

The CDR3, as DNA: TGTGCCAGCAGTAAGCCCTCGACAGGACGACAATTCGGCTACACCTTC. Encoded protein: CASSKPSTGRQFGYTF. This chain connects TRBV28 to TRBJ1-2; D may be TRBD1 (6 bases). This CDR3 spans 16 amino acids. The germline gives CDR1 MDHEN, CDR2 SYDVKM. The germline V and J ends were trimmed by 5 bases and 8 bases, with 24 bases remaining between them.

The V call is TRBV7-9, the J call TRBJ1-1; no clear D. The germline V and J ends were trimmed by 0 bases and 4 bases, with 9 bases remaining between them. CDR3 length equals 14 residues. Germline CDR1 is SEHNR and CDR2 is FQNEAQ (reference sequence). The CDR3 spells CASSLAQTSTEAFF. The CDR3 DNA reads TGTGCCAGCAGCTTAGCCCAAACGAGCACTGAAGCTTTCTTT.

This clone was recorded a few times. The chain employs TRBV5-1 and TRBJ2-1; 7 bases fit TRBD2. The CDR3 covers 14 residues. CDR1 is SGHRS and CDR2 is YFSETQ in the germline V gene. Trimming removed 6 bases from V and 2 bases from J; junction bases left unmatched: 5. The CDR3 DNA sequence: TGCGCCAGCACCCAGGGAGGGACCTACAATGAGCAGTTCTTC. This codes for CASTQGGTYNEQFF.

This rearrangement joins TRBV19 to TRBJ2-5; a possible D gene is TRBD2 (6 bases). Trimming cost V 9 bases and J 5 bases, with 25 bases left between them. Germline V gives CDR1 LNHDA, CDR2 SQIVND (reference sequence). CDR3 length equals 16 residues. The CDR3 nucleotides are TGTGCCAGCGCCCTGGGACTCCTGGAAGGTCGGGAGACCCAGTACTTC. Amino acid sequence: CASALGLLEGRETQYF.

This clone was seen a single time. This chain links TRBV7-2 with TRBJ1-1; 9 positions agree with TRBD1. V was clipped by 3 bases and J by 1 base; unmatched bases: 9. The CDR3 extends over 17 amino acids. Germline loops: CDR1 SGHTA, CDR2 FQGNSA. The CDR3 nucleotides read TGTGCCAGCAGCTTCGTGTTAACAGGGGGCGGGAACACTGAAGCTTTCTTT. This sequence encodes CASSFVLTGGGNTEAFF.

Only one count was recorded for this clone. The chain recombines TRBV7-2 with TRBJ2-5; tentatively, D is TRBD2 (5 bases). V lost 7 bases to trimming and J lost 0 bases, with 12 bases between them. In germline, CDR1 is SGHTA, CDR2 FQGNSA. This CDR3 contains 14 residues. CDR3: CASTASGYQETQYF. The CDR3 DNA reads TGTGCCAGCACTGCCTCGGGGTACCAAGAGACCCAGTACTTC.

V and J are TRBV5-4 and TRBJ2-5; 8 bases align to TRBD1. This CDR3 comprises 13 residues. Germline values: CDR1 SGHNT, CDR2 YYREEE (reference sequence). The trim removed 5 bases at V and 4 bases at J, leaving 4 bases unmatched. DNA of the CDR3: TGTGCCAGCAGGAAGGGACAGGCAGAGACCCAGTACTTC. Translating it yields CASRKGQAETQYF.

The rearrangement joins TRBV30 to TRBJ1-5; no reliable D call. The CDR3 extends over 13 amino acids. Germline V gene sequence: CDR1 GTSNPN, CDR2 SVGIG (reference sequence). V shed 0 bases and J shed 1 base, with 4 bases lying between them. The DNA of the CDR3 is TGTGCCTGGAGTGTACAGAGCAATCAGCCCCAGCATTTT. This gives the protein CAWSVQSNQPQHF.

V gene TRBV28 combines with J gene TRBJ1-2; 7 bases fit TRBD1. Per germline, CDR1 MDHEN and CDR2 SYDVKM. This CDR3 is built from 14 residues. V was clipped by 5 bases and J by 5 bases; unmatched bases: 8. The CDR3, as DNA: TGTGCCAGCAGTCCCCACGAGACAGGGTATGGCTACACCTTC. It specifies CASSPHETGYGYTF.

The chain recombines TRBV7-2 with TRBJ2-1; possible D gene TRBD2, 5 bases. Per germline, CDR1 SGHTA and CDR2 FQGNSA. The V gene lost 3 bases and the J gene lost 0 bases, with 9 bases spanning the gap. This CDR3 is built from 15 residues. CDR3 in amino acids: CASSFPGSSYNEQFF. The CDR3 DNA reads as TGTGCCAGCAGCTTCCCGGGGAGCTCCTACAATGAGCAGTTCTTC.

The rearrangement uses TRBV18 and TRBJ1-1; 11 positions agree with TRBD1. Germline assignment: CDR1 KGHSH and CDR2 LQKENI. The CDR3 spans 20 residues. J was trimmed by 6 bases and V by 1 base; bases with no gene match: 19. CDR3 protein: CASSPLGYGGQGANRAEAFF. The CDR3 bases are TGTGCCAGCTCACCACTAGGATATGGAGGACAGGGGGCGAATCGCGCTGAAGCTTTCTTT.

The rearrangement joins TRBV5-1 to TRBJ2-3; a weak D match, TRBD2 (7 bases). Trimming stripped 0 bases from V and 1 base from J, with 9 bases between. The CDR3 totals 15 residues. Germline lookup yields CDR1 SGHRS and CDR2 YFSETQ. The CDR3, as DNA: TGCGCCAGCAGCTTGGACGGGGGGCGCACAGATACGCAGTATTTT. It is translated as CASSLDGGRTDTQYF.